Each of the 10 T cell receptor beta chains below was sequenced from the same sample in a study of cytomegalovirus exposure and HLA in healthy donors. Amplification used 60 Vbeta primers and 13 Jbeta primers. TCRdb keeps only in-frame clones here, not all; method: immunoSEQ multiplex PCR. This table holds about 89,000 clones, 74% found once. Sample: PBMCs. The receptor set was obtained from a male donor in good health and CMV-seronegative.

V and J are TRBV18 and TRBJ2-1; TRBD1 aligns across 8 bases. Germline loops: CDR1 KGHSH, CDR2 LQKENI. The CDR3 spans 15 residues. Losses at the gene ends were 4 bases for V and 8 bases for J; bases not matched to a gene: 10. The CDR3 spells CASSLRQGTGDEQFF. CDR3 in DNA: TGTGCCAGCTCACTAAGACAGGGGACAGGTGATGAGCAGTTCTTC.

V usage is TRBV15 and J usage is TRBJ2-7, with D possibly matching TRBD2 (6 bases). V lost 3 bases and J lost 4, with 19 bases in between. CDR3 length: 16 residues. From germline, CDR1 is LNHNV and CDR2 YYDKDF (reference sequence). CDR3 in amino acids: CATSSGAGSGVYEQYF. DNA of the CDR3: TGTGCCACCAGCAGTGGGGCGGGGTCGGGAGTTTACGAGCAGTACTTC.

This chain links TRBV7-2 with TRBJ1-2; 8 nucleotides align to TRBD1. The germline CDR1 and CDR2 sequences are SGHTA and FQGNSA. The CDR3 is made up of 15 amino acids. Trimming removed 1 base from V and 5 bases from J; junction bases left unmatched: 6. CDR3 nucleotides: TGTGCCAGCAGCTTAGGGCAGGGGGCGGGGTATGGCTACACCTTC. Translating gives CASSLGQGAGYGYTF.

J is TRBJ2-4 and V is TRBV28; TRBD2 agrees at 10 bases. CDR3 length: 17 residues. Germline V CDR1 and CDR2: MDHEN, SYDVKM. Trimming cost V 6 bases and J 2 bases; bases outside gene matches: 10. CDR3 region: CASSSAGGPYTKNIQYF. CDR3 DNA sequence: TGTGCCAGCAGCTCAGCGGGAGGGCCTTATACCAAAAACATTCAGTACTTC.

This clone was detected a few times. This chain links TRBV10-3 with TRBJ2-1; 9 bases line up with TRBD1. Per germline, CDR1 ENHRY and CDR2 SYGVKD. Trimming at V came to 4 bases and at J to 1 base, leaving 8 bases not matched to a gene. This CDR3 is 17 amino acids long. The CDR3 sequence is CAISVSDRGRSYNEQFF. The CDR3, as DNA: TGTGCCATCAGTGTATCGGACAGGGGAAGGTCCTACAATGAGCAGTTCTTC.

The chain uses TRBV6-4 and TRBJ2-2, with 9 nucleotides matching TRBD1. With V trimmed by 5 bases and J by 5 bases, 9 bases remained unmatched. Germline-derived CDR1 and CDR2 are MRHNA and SNTAGT. The CDR3 contains 16 residues. CDR3 bases: TGTGCCAGCAGTACTAACCCCGGGACAGGGACCGGGGAGCTGTTTTTT. This codes for CASSTNPGTGTGELFF.

The chain couples TRBV7-9 to TRBJ1-5; D is uncertain. Trimming shortened V by 2 bases and J by 9 bases, and 8 bases separated the two germline ends. Germline-derived CDR1 and CDR2 are SEHNR and FQNEAQ (reference sequence). CDR3 size: 12 residues. The CDR3 nucleotides read TGTGCCAGCAGCTTATTGGAGGGGCCCCAGCATTTT. Its protein product is CASSLLEGPQHF.

This rearrangement joins TRBV7-3 to TRBJ2-3, with D possibly being TRBD2 (5 bases). Trimming removed 6 bases from V and 1 base from J, with 17 bases in between. Germline values: CDR1 SGHTA, CDR2 FQGTGA. CDR3 length equals 16 residues. CDR3 bases: TGTGCCAGCAGTGCTTCGGGAACCACGGGCACAGATACGCAGTATTTT. It yields the protein CASSASGTTGTDTQYF.

This clone was detected a few times. The chain employs TRBV4-2 and TRBJ2-7; unclear D gene. Trimming left V 4 bases short and J 0 bases short, with 10 bases between. The CDR3 runs 14 residues. CDR1 and CDR2 from the germline V gene are LGHNA and YNFKEQ. The CDR3 nucleotides are TGTGCCAGCAGCCTATCAGGCTCCTCCTACGAGCAGTACTTC. Protein: CASSLSGSSYEQYF.

This sequence joins TRBV29-1 and TRBJ2-2; 11 bases match TRBD2. This CDR3 has 16 amino acids. Trimming took 7 bases from V and 0 from J; bases not matched to a gene: 7. CDR1 is SQVTM, CDR2 ANQGSEA, per germline. Here the CDR3 DNA reads TGCAGCGCCTCGACTAGCGGGACATCGAACACCGGGGAGCTGTTTTTT. This sequence encodes CSASTSGTSNTGELFF.